Listed here are 5 T cell receptor beta chains from one sample, sequenced in a study of blood T cell repertoires in COVID-19. The data were produced by immunoSEQ multiplex PCR, yet TCRdb's version contains in-frame clones alone and is incomplete. The sample holds over 80,000 clones; approximately 79% are singletons and the top ten take 3.9%. Material for sequencing was peripheral blood. Receptors were obtained from an older man with COVID-19, enrolled during active disease.

Only a few counts were recorded for this clone. The chain joins TRBV5-1 to TRBJ1-5; the match to TRBD1 covers 9 bases. The CDR3 extends over 16 amino acids. CDR1 SGHRS and CDR2 YFSETQ come from the germline V gene. After removal of 0 bases from V and 5 bases from J, the junction contained 6 bases not matched to a gene. CDR3 protein: CASSLGGTGRDQPQHF. The CDR3 coding sequence is TGCGCCAGCAGCTTGGGCGGGACAGGGAGGGATCAGCCCCAGCATTTT.

V usage is TRBV2 and J usage is TRBJ2-2; a weak D match, TRBD2 (6 bases). Trimming shortened V by 8 bases and J by 0 bases, and 13 bases separated the two germline ends. The germline V gene has CDR1 SNHLY and CDR2 FYNNEI. There are 15 residues in the CDR3. The CDR3 region is CASVSEGTNTGELFF. The CDR3 DNA is TGTGCCAGCGTCTCGGAGGGGACGAACACCGGGGAGCTGTTTTTT.

The chain employs TRBV29-1 and TRBJ1-1; D gene unclear. Trimming took off 6 bases at V and 1 base at J, with 9 bases between the two ends. CDR1 and CDR2 (germline): SQVTM, ANQGSEA. The CDR3 has 12 residues. This chain's CDR3 is CSVDKSNTEAFF. Here the CDR3 DNA reads TGCAGCGTCGACAAGTCGAACACTGAAGCTTTCTTT.

The J gene is TRBJ2-7, the V gene TRBV13; 10 nucleotides match TRBD2. The V segment lost 5 bases and the J segment 6 bases; nucleotides outside the gene matches: 7. The length of the CDR3 is 14 residues. The V gene's germline CDR1 is PRHDT and CDR2 FYEKMQ (reference sequence). The CDR3: CASSAGTSVIEQYF. The CDR3 DNA is TGTGCCAGCAGCGCAGGGACTAGCGTCATCGAGCAGTACTTC.

This clone was seen only once. The V and J genes are TRBV27 and TRBJ2-3, with TRBD2 matching 11 bases. The CDR3 extends over 20 amino acids. CDR1 is MNHEY, CDR2 SMNVEV, per germline (reference sequence). V was pared by 1 base and J by 1 base, with 13 bases of the junction left unmatched. In DNA, the CDR3 is TGTGCCAGCAGTTTATTCGCACTAGCGGGGGTCCTATCGGGCACAGATACGCAGTATTTT. Amino acids: CASSLFALAGVLSGTDTQYF.